These T cell receptor beta chains were read from a single sample in a study of blood T cells in healthy people across ages. TCRdb passed the 5' RACE reads through MiXCR, listing each CDR3 protein once. The repertoire holds 730,000 or so distinct CDR3 sequences, with roughly 47% as singletons. Source material: blood. These receptor sequences come from a woman aged 55-70 years in good health. The CDR3 runs from the conserved cysteine through the conserved F or W. Fields, in order: V gene, D gene, CDR3 length, clone size, J gene, CDR3 DNA, CDR3 protein. A D gene is named only where the DNA matches it firmly. Rows give clone size only sometimes, using once, few, many, or a class for an expanded clone.

v_gene: TRBV28
d_gene: TRBD1
len: 15
abundance: NA
j_gene: TRBJ1-3
CDR3nt: TGTGCCAGCAGTTCGGGACAGGGGGACGGAAACACCATATATTTT
CDR3aa: CASSSGQGDGNTIYF

v_gene: TRBV6-2/TRBV6-3
d_gene: NA
len: 15
abundance: NA
j_gene: TRBJ1-5
CDR3nt: TGTGCCAGCAGTTACACAGGGTATAGCAATCAGCCCCAGCATTTT
CDR3aa: CASSYTGYSNQPQHF

v_gene: TRBV7-9
d_gene: NA
len: 14
abundance: NA
j_gene: TRBJ2-2
CDR3nt: TGTGCCAGCAGCTCGGCGGGACAGACCCGGGAGCTGTTTTTT
CDR3aa: CASSSAGQTRELFF

v_gene: TRBV28
d_gene: NA
len: 15
abundance: NA
j_gene: TRBJ2-4
CDR3nt: TGTGTCAGCAGTTTTTTCTCCGTAGCCAAAAACATTCAGTACTTC
CDR3aa: CVSSFFSVAKNIQYF

v_gene: TRBV20-1
d_gene: TRBD1
len: 15
abundance: NA
j_gene: TRBJ2-3
CDR3nt: TGCAGTGCTAGTAGCTTGGGACAGAGCACAGATACGCAGTATTTT
CDR3aa: CSASSLGQSTDTQYF

v_gene: TRBV7-9
d_gene: NA
len: 16
abundance: NA
j_gene: TRBJ2-7
CDR3nt: TGTGCCAGCAGCTTAGGAACCCTGGGCCAGGGCTACGAGCAGTACTTC
CDR3aa: CASSLGTLGQGYEQYF

v_gene: TRBV7-2
d_gene: TRBD1
len: 15
abundance: many
j_gene: TRBJ2-1
CDR3nt: TGTGCCAGCAGCCCCACGGGACAGGCCTACAATGAGCAGTTCTTC
CDR3aa: CASSPTGQAYNEQFF

v_gene: TRBV12-3/TRBV12-4
d_gene: NA
len: 15
abundance: NA
j_gene: TRBJ2-3
CDR3nt: TGTGCCAGCACCACCTCTGGGGGGCGAACAGATACGCAGTATTTT
CDR3aa: CASTTSGGRTDTQYF

v_gene: TRBV7-2
d_gene: NA
len: 16
abundance: many
j_gene: TRBJ2-1
CDR3nt: TGTGCCAGCAGCCCTTTAGCGGAGAGCTCCTACAATGAGCAGTTCTTC
CDR3aa: CASSPLAESSYNEQFF

v_gene: TRBV27
d_gene: NA
len: 16
abundance: few
j_gene: TRBJ2-1
CDR3nt: TGTGCCAGCAGTCCAACCGACAGATTCTCCTACAATGAGCAGTTCTTC
CDR3aa: CASSPTDRFSYNEQFF

v_gene: TRBV3-1
d_gene: NA
len: 16
abundance: many
j_gene: TRBJ1-2
CDR3nt: TGTGCCAGCAGCCAAGATGGAGGGGTTCCTAACTATGGCTACACCTTC
CDR3aa: CASSQDGGVPNYGYTF

v_gene: TRBV6-1
d_gene: TRBD1
len: 16
abundance: few
j_gene: TRBJ2-7
CDR3nt: TGTGCCAGCAGTCTAAAGGGGGCGGGCACTCTCTACGAGCAGTACTTC
CDR3aa: CASSLKGAGTLYEQYF

v_gene: TRBV2
d_gene: NA
len: 18
abundance: NA
j_gene: TRBJ1-5
CDR3nt: TGTGCCAGCAGTGAAGCGCTTCGGCGCAGTTATAGCAATCAGCCCCAGCATTTT
CDR3aa: CASSEALRRSYSNQPQHF

v_gene: TRBV6-1
d_gene: NA
len: 13
abundance: NA
j_gene: TRBJ1-2
CDR3nt: TGTGCCAGCGGAAAGACGGACTCCTATGGCTACACCTTC
CDR3aa: CASGKTDSYGYTF

v_gene: TRBV9
d_gene: TRBD2
len: 18
abundance: NA
j_gene: TRBJ2-7
CDR3nt: TGTGCCAGCAGCCCTCAGTTGGGGACTAGCGGGAGGGCCTACGAGCAGTACTTC
CDR3aa: CASSPQLGTSGRAYEQYF

v_gene: TRBV25-1
d_gene: NA
len: 15
abundance: NA
j_gene: TRBJ2-7
CDR3nt: TGTGCCAGCAGTGAACGAGCTAGCGTAGCCTACGAGCAGTACTTC
CDR3aa: CASSERASVAYEQYF

v_gene: TRBV7-8
d_gene: NA
len: 15
abundance: NA
j_gene: TRBJ1-6
CDR3nt: TGTGCCAGCAGCCACGGGGTAGGGGTGAATTCACCCCTCCACTTT
CDR3aa: CASSHGVGVNSPLHF

v_gene: TRBV11-2
d_gene: TRBD2
len: 16
abundance: NA
j_gene: TRBJ2-1
CDR3nt: TGTGCCAGCAGCTCTTTAAGCGGGAGGGCGTACAATGAGCAGTTCTTC
CDR3aa: CASSSLSGRAYNEQFF

v_gene: TRBV12-3/TRBV12-4
d_gene: TRBD2
len: 14
abundance: many
j_gene: TRBJ2-1
CDR3nt: TGTGCCAGCAGGACTAGCGGGATTTACAATGAGCAGTTCTTC
CDR3aa: CASRTSGIYNEQFF

v_gene: TRBV27
d_gene: TRBD1
len: 16
abundance: few
j_gene: TRBJ1-2
CDR3nt: TGTGCCAGCAGTTCGGACAGGCGGCTGGGGTCGTATGGCTACACCTTC
CDR3aa: CASSSDRRLGSYGYTF

v_gene: TRBV7-2
d_gene: NA
len: 13
abundance: many
j_gene: TRBJ1-1
CDR3nt: TGTGCCAGCAGTCTACGACAGGAAAATGAAGCTTTCTTT
CDR3aa: CASSLRQENEAFF

v_gene: TRBV13
d_gene: TRBD1
len: 16
abundance: NA
j_gene: TRBJ2-7
CDR3nt: TGTGCCAGCAGCTTAGAGGGTGGGACAGCGACCTACGAGCAGTACTTC
CDR3aa: CASSLEGGTATYEQYF

v_gene: TRBV24-1
d_gene: NA
len: 14
abundance: few
j_gene: TRBJ2-3
CDR3nt: TGTGCCACCAGTGATGCAGGCCGCACAGATACGCAGTATTTT
CDR3aa: CATSDAGRTDTQYF

v_gene: TRBV7-9
d_gene: TRBD2
len: 16
abundance: NA
j_gene: TRBJ2-3
CDR3nt: TGTGCCAGCAGCAACCTGGTGAGCGGGAGGGCCGGCACGCAGTATTTT
CDR3aa: CASSNLVSGRAGTQYF

v_gene: TRBV2
d_gene: TRBD2
len: 15
abundance: few
j_gene: TRBJ2-1
CDR3nt: TGTGCCAGCAGATCCGAGGGACTAGCTATGAATGAGCAGTTCTTC
CDR3aa: CASRSEGLAMNEQFF

v_gene: TRBV29-1
d_gene: NA
len: 11
abundance: NA
j_gene: TRBJ2-7
CDR3nt: TGCAGCGCCCTAATAGACTACGAGCAGTACTTC
CDR3aa: CSALIDYEQYF

v_gene: TRBV29-1
d_gene: NA
len: 12
abundance: NA
j_gene: TRBJ2-5
CDR3nt: TGCAGCGTTGAAAAGCGCTATGAGACCCAGTACTTC
CDR3aa: CSVEKRYETQYF

v_gene: TRBV13
d_gene: TRBD1
len: 14
abundance: few
j_gene: TRBJ1-2
CDR3nt: TGTGCCAGCAGCTTAGGCAGGGGGCAAAATGGCTACACCTTC
CDR3aa: CASSLGRGQNGYTF

v_gene: TRBV10-3
d_gene: NA
len: 13
abundance: NA
j_gene: TRBJ2-1
CDR3nt: TGTGCCAGCACATGGGGGGTCTACAATGAGCAGTTCTTC
CDR3aa: CASTWGVYNEQFF

v_gene: TRBV12-3/TRBV12-4
d_gene: TRBD1
len: 15
abundance: few
j_gene: TRBJ1-2
CDR3nt: TGTGCCAGCAGTTCTAACGACAGGGGGATCTATGGCTACACCTTC
CDR3aa: CASSSNDRGIYGYTF

v_gene: TRBV11-2
d_gene: NA
len: 15
abundance: NA
j_gene: TRBJ2-1
CDR3nt: TGTGCCAGCAGCTTAGAGCTCGGGCCAAACAATGAGCAGTTCTTC
CDR3aa: CASSLELGPNNEQFF

v_gene: TRBV27
d_gene: NA
len: 17
abundance: few
j_gene: TRBJ2-3
CDR3nt: TGTGCCAGCAGTCGCGATCTCAGGAACTCCCAGCCAGATACGCAGTATTTT
CDR3aa: CASSRDLRNSQPDTQYF

v_gene: TRBV6-2/TRBV6-3
d_gene: TRBD2
len: 15
abundance: NA
j_gene: TRBJ2-3
CDR3nt: TGTGCCAGCAGTTCCAGGACTAGGACCACAGATACGCAGTATTTT
CDR3aa: CASSSRTRTTDTQYF

v_gene: TRBV6-5
d_gene: TRBD1
len: 22
abundance: NA
j_gene: TRBJ2-7
CDR3nt: TGTGCCAGCAGTTACTCCTCTACACATCACAGGGGGCGAGGGAGTAGGGGCTGCGAGCAGTACTTC
CDR3aa: CASSYSSTHHRGRGSRGCEQYF

v_gene: TRBV20-1
d_gene: TRBD2
len: 15
abundance: few
j_gene: TRBJ2-3
CDR3nt: TGCAGTGCTAGAGGGACTAGCGGAAGCACAGATACGCAGTATTTT
CDR3aa: CSARGTSGSTDTQYF

v_gene: TRBV11-2
d_gene: TRBD2
len: 15
abundance: NA
j_gene: TRBJ2-3
CDR3nt: TGTGCCAGCAGCTCCCTGACTAGCGGGGGGGACACGCAGTATTTT
CDR3aa: CASSSLTSGGDTQYF

v_gene: TRBV13
d_gene: NA
len: 16
abundance: NA
j_gene: TRBJ1-4
CDR3nt: TGTGCCAGCAGCAATAATGGACGGGGCAACGGGAAGAAACTGTTTTTT
CDR3aa: CASSNNGRGNGKKLFF

v_gene: TRBV7-9
d_gene: TRBD2
len: 16
abundance: NA
j_gene: TRBJ2-1
CDR3nt: TGTGCCAGCAGCTTATCGCTGGCGGGAGTGGTAGATGAGCAGTTCTTC
CDR3aa: CASSLSLAGVVDEQFF

v_gene: TRBV20-1
d_gene: NA
len: 15
abundance: NA
j_gene: TRBJ2-1
CDR3nt: TGCAGTGCTAGAGTGGGGGGCGTCGGGAGCAATGAGCAGTTCTTC
CDR3aa: CSARVGGVGSNEQFF

v_gene: TRBV11-2
d_gene: TRBD2
len: 16
abundance: NA
j_gene: TRBJ2-3
CDR3nt: TGTGCCAGCAGCTTAGGGGCTAGCGGGAAGTGGGATACGCAGTATTTT
CDR3aa: CASSLGASGKWDTQYF

v_gene: TRBV5-1
d_gene: NA
len: 15
abundance: few
j_gene: TRBJ2-7
CDR3nt: TGCGCCAGCAGCCGGGGAGGGGGCGCTTCCTACGAGCAGTACTTC
CDR3aa: CASSRGGGASYEQYF

v_gene: TRBV7-2
d_gene: NA
len: 13
abundance: NA
j_gene: TRBJ1-2
CDR3nt: TGTGCCAGCAGCCGAGAGGGTAACTATGGCTACACCTTC
CDR3aa: CASSREGNYGYTF

v_gene: TRBV5-1
d_gene: NA
len: 14
abundance: once
j_gene: TRBJ2-2
CDR3nt: TGCGCCAGCAGCTCGACGGTTCCCACCGGGGAGCTGTTTTTT
CDR3aa: CASSSTVPTGELFF

v_gene: TRBV7-2
d_gene: NA
len: 14
abundance: NA
j_gene: TRBJ1-6
CDR3nt: TGTGCCAGCAGCTTAGTACGGACCGATTCACCCCTCCACTTT
CDR3aa: CASSLVRTDSPLHF